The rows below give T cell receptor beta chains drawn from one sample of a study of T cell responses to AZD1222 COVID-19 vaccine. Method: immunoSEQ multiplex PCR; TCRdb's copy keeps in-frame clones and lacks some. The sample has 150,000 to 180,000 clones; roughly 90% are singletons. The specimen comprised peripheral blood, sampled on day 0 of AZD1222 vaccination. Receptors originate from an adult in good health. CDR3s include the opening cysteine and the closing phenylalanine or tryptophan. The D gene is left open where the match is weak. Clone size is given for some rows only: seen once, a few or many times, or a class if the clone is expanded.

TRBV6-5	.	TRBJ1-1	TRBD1	TGTGCCAGCAGTTACCCAAGACAGGGAATGAACACTGAAGCTTTCTTT	CASSYPRQGMNTEAFF
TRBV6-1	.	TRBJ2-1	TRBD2	TGTGCCAGCAGTGATTTGGGACTAGCCTTACGGGGTGAGCAGTTCTTC	CASSDLGLALRGEQFF
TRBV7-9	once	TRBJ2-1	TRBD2	TGTGCCAGCAGCGAGAGCGGGGGGGCCTACAATGAGCAGTTCTTC	CASSESGGAYNEQFF
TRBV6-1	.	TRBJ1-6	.	TGTGCCAGCAGTGAGGCCCTCGATTCACCCCTCCACTTT	CASSEALDSPLHF
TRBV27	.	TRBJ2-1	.	TGTGCCAGCTACGGGATACTGCGCAATGAGCAGTTCTTC	CASYGILRNEQFF
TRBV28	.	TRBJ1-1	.	TGTGCCAGCAGGCAACATAGACAGGACACTGAAGCTTTCTTT	CASRQHRQDTEAFF
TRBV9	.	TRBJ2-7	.	TGTGCCAGCAGCGTAGGCGAGATAGGTAGCTACGAGCAGTACTTC	CASSVGEIGSYEQYF
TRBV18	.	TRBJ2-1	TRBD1	TGTGCCAGCTCACCAAGCCGGGGACAGGGGTTCGATGAGCAGTTCTTC	CASSPSRGQGFDEQFF
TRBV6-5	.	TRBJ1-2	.	TGTGCCAGCAGTTACTCTGGGGTCCATGGCTACACCTTC	CASSYSGVHGYTF
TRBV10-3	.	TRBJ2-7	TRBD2	TGTGCCATCAGTGCGAGTGTTAGTAGCGGGAGCGAGCAGTACTTC	CAISASVSSGSEQYF
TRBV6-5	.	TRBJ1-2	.	TGTGCCAGCAGTTACTCGGGGGCTGCGGGCTACACCTTC	CASSYSGAAGYTF
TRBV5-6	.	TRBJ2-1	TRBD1	TGTGCCAGCAGTGGAGACGGGACAGGGTGGAATGAGCAGTTCTTC	CASSGDGTGWNEQFF
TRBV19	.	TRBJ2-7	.	TGTGCCAGTAGTTTTCTTGGAACCGAGCAGTACTTC	CASSFLGTEQYF
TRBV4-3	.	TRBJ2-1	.	TGCGCCAGCAGCCAAGCCAGCGGAGAATCCTACAATGAGCAGTTCTTC	CASSQASGESYNEQFF
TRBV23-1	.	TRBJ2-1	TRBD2	TGCGCCAGCAGTCAACTAGCGGGGGTTAATGAGCAGTTCTTC	CASSQLAGVNEQFF
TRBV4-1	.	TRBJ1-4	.	TGCGCCAGCAGCCAGGCAGGGTCTGGAAAACTGTTTTTT	CASSQAGSGKLFF
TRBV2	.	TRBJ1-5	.	TGTGCCAGCAAACGTTTTGGGTTCCCGGCCCAGCATTTT	CASKRFGFPAQHF
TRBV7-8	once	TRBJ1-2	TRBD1	TGTGCCAGCAGCTTAGCCCGGACAGGGGGCATCTATGGCTACACCTTC	CASSLARTGGIYGYTF
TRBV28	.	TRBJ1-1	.	TGTGCCAGCAGTTGGCCAGGGGTGGCCACTGAAGCTTTCTTT	CASSWPGVATEAFF
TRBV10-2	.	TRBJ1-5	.	TGCGCCAGCACCCCCGGGACATCTAGCAATCAGCCCCAGCATTTT	CASTPGTSSNQPQHF
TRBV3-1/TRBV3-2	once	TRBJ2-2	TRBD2	TGTGCCAGCAGCCCCACCCGCCCCGCCGGGGGGTTGGCCACCGGGGAGCTGTTTTTT	CASSPTRPAGGLATGELFF
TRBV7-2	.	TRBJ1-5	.	TGTGCCAGCAGCTTAGAAGGGACCCAGCCCCAGCATTTT	CASSLEGTQPQHF
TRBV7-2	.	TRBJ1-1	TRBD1	TGTGCCAGCAGCTCCCAGGACAGGATCTATGCTTTCTTT	CASSSQDRIYAFF
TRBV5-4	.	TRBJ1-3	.	TGTGCCAGCAGCTTACTGGGGGGAAACACCATATATTTT	CASSLLGGNTIYF
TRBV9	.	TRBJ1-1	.	TGTGCCAGCAGCGTAGGGGTTAAGGGGAACACTGAAGCTTTCTTT	CASSVGVKGNTEAFF
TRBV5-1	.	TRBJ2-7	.	TGCGCCAGCAGTTATCAGGGAAGGGGCTCCTACGAGCAGTACTTC	CASSYQGRGSYEQYF
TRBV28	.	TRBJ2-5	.	TGTGCCAGCAGTTTAAGCGACAGCCAGAAGACCCAGTACTTC	CASSLSDSQKTQYF
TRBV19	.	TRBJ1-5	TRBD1	TGTGCCAGTAGTGTCGGACAGGGGAGCGGTCAGCCCCAGCATTTT	CASSVGQGSGQPQHF
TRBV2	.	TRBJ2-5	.	TGTGCCAGCAGAAATTGGGCTTACCAAGAGACCCAGTACTTC	CASRNWAYQETQYF
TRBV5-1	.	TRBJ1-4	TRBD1	TGCGCCAGCAGCGACGGGAGCCAGGGGGCGAGTGGGTCTAATGAAAAACTGTTTTTT	CASSDGSQGASGSNEKLFF
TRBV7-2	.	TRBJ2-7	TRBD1	TGTGCCAGCAGCTTAGGCCGGGACAGGGGGCGTGAGCAGTACTTC	CASSLGRDRGREQYF
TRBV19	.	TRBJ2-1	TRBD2	TGTGCCAGTAGTCTTAGCCCCGGACTAGCGGGGGGAAATGAGCAGTTCTTC	CASSLSPGLAGGNEQFF
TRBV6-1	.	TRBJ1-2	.	TGTGCCAGCAGTGGGAGCTACTCAGGGGCTGGCTATGGCTACACCTTC	CASSGSYSGAGYGYTF
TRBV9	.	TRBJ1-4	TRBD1	TGTGCCAGCAGCGTAGGGGACAGGGGGCAAACTAATGAAAAACTGTTTTTT	CASSVGDRGQTNEKLFF
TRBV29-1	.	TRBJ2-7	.	TGCAGCGCCATGGGGGATTCCTACGAGCAGTACTTC	CSAMGDSYEQYF
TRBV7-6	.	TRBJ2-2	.	TGTGCCAGCAGCTTATTTGGGCGGTCGACCTCCCCTGGGGAGCTGTTTTTT	CASSLFGRSTSPGELFF
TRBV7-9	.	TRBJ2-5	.	TGTGCCAGCAGCTTATCGCTTCTACAAGAGACCCAGTACTTC	CASSLSLLQETQYF
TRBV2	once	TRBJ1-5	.	TGTGCCAGCAGTAACAGTGACAGCTACAATCAGCCCCAGCATTTT	CASSNSDSYNQPQHF
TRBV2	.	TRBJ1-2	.	TGTGCCAGCAGTGAAACCCCGCGGGAGGGTGGCTACACCTTC	CASSETPREGGYTF
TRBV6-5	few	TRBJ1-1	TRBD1	TGTGCCAGCAGTTTGTCCAGGGGGTTGTACACTGAAGCTTTCTTT	CASSLSRGLYTEAFF
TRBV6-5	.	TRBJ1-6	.	TGTGCCAGCAGGACCTCGGGACACTTGAATTCACCCCTCCACTTT	CASRTSGHLNSPLHF
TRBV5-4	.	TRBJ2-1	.	TGTGCCAGCAGCCTGAACCCCAAGGACGGTGAGCAGTTCTTC	CASSLNPKDGEQFF
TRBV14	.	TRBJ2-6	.	TGTGCCAGCAGTCGGGGGGCCAACGTCCTGACTTTC	CASSRGANVLTF